The 15 T cell receptor beta chains below come from one sample, sequenced in a study of vaccination and CD4 T cells after COVID-19. Treatment meaning: roughly nine-day PBMC culture with coronavirus spike peptide pools or control peptides (ViraFEST assay). These receptors have no known antigen. At the Johns Hopkins FTIC core, DNA taken from cultured CD4+ T cells was sequenced by way of the Oncomine TCR Beta short-read assay. A single record per CDR3 protein comes from TCRdb applying MiXCR to the PCR reads. The sample yields some 14,000 distinct CDR3 sequences, 74% seen once. The sample comprised CD4+ T cells from blood, cultured in vitro. These receptors came from a human donor who had recovered from COVID-19.

The rearrangement links TRBV29-1 to TRBJ1-2; D not certain. Looked up from germline, CDR1 is SQVTM and CDR2 is ANQGSEA. The CDR3 spans 14 residues. With 4 bases removed from V and 4 bases from J, the gap between germline ends came to 16 bases. This CDR3 is CSVGTLGASYGYTF. CDR3 bases: TGCAGCGTTGGAACCCTAGGAGCCTCCTATGGCTACACCTTC.

The V and J genes are TRBV7-2 and TRBJ2-7, with TRBD1 as a possible D gene (6 bases). V was clipped by 5 bases and J by 0 bases, with 14 bases between them. Germline CDR1 reads SGHTA; CDR2 reads FQGNSA. There are 15 residues in the CDR3. CDR3 amino acids: CASSPRQVYSYEQYF. In DNA form, the CDR3 reads TGTGCCAGCAGCCCCCGACAGGTCTACTCCTACGAGCAGTACTTC.

This clonotype was detected only a few times. The V call is TRBV20-1, the J call TRBJ2-3, with 13 bases identical to TRBD2. The V and J ends lost 5 bases and 10 bases, in that order; junction bases with no gene match: 12. Germline V gene lookup returns CDR1 DFQATT and CDR2 SNEGSKA (reference sequence). The CDR3 covers 15 residues. In DNA form, the CDR3 reads TGCAGTGCTGCGGGACTAGCGGGGTCCCGGCGGGCGCAGTATTTT. Translated: CSAAGLAGSRRAQYF.

As DNA, the CDR3 is TGTGCCAGCAGCCGGGGAGGGAGCTCCTACGAGCAGTACTTC. This translates into CASSRGGSSYEQYF. The chain combines TRBV7-2 with TRBJ2-7, with 7 bases aligning to TRBD2. The CDR3 sequence is 14 residues long. Germline values: CDR1 SGHTA, CDR2 FQGNSA. V lost 5 bases, J lost 0 bases, and 4 bases stayed unmatched.

In its sample, this clonotype was seen a few times. The chain combines TRBV6-2 or TRBV6-3 with TRBJ1-5; 8 bases agree with TRBD1. Germline V lookup: CDR1 MNHEY, CDR2 SVGEGT. This CDR3 comprises 15 residues. The J segment lost 9 bases and the V segment lost 2 bases, leaving 9 bases of the junction unmatched. Here the CDR3 DNA reads TGTGCCAGCAGTTACGTGGACAGGGCCAGGGGGCCCCAGCATTTT. It encodes CASSYVDRARGPQHF.

This chain uses TRBV28 with TRBJ2-7, with TRBD2 matching 8 bases. The CDR3 sequence is 14 residues long. V trimming: 5 bases; J trimming: 5 bases; junction bases outside the gene matches: 8. Germline V gene lookup returns CDR1 MDHEN and CDR2 SYDVKM. CDR3 bases: TGTGCCAGCAGTGAACCGGGGGGGAGGCACGAGCAGTACTTC. Translating it yields CASSEPGGRHEQYF.

V gene TRBV6-1 combines with J gene TRBJ1-5; no clear D gene. Germline V lookup: CDR1 MNHNS, CDR2 SASEGT. The CDR3 length is 12 residues. V shed 4 bases and J shed 6 bases, with 7 bases lying between them. The CDR3 loop is CASSGVGQPQHF. The CDR3 DNA reads TGTGCCAGCAGTGGCGTTGGTCAGCCCCAGCATTTT.

The chain has TRBV30 and TRBJ1-1; TRBD1 might be the D (5 bases). With 1 base removed from V and 0 bases from J, the gap between germline ends came to 9 bases. The germline V gene has CDR1 GTSNPN and CDR2 SVGIG (reference sequence). The CDR3 loop spans 14 amino acids. The CDR3 spells CAWSGQIMNTEAFF. The DNA of the CDR3 is TGTGCCTGGAGTGGACAGATTATGAACACTGAAGCTTTCTTT.

This chain joins TRBV20-1 and TRBJ2-2; 7 bases match TRBD2. Germline V gene lookup returns CDR1 DFQATT and CDR2 SNEGSKA (reference sequence). Unmatched junction bases numbered 8, after V lost 0 bases and J lost 7 bases. This CDR3 has 15 residues. The CDR3 DNA reads as TGCAGTGCTAGAGATCGGGGGGAGATAAGCGGGGAGCTGTTTTTT. Translated: CSARDRGEISGELFF.

This clonotype ranks as medium-sized. The chain carries TRBV18 and TRBJ1-2; 10 positions match TRBD1. After removal of 3 bases from V and 6 bases from J, the junction contained 19 bases not matched to a gene. CDR1 is KGHSH and CDR2 is LQKENI in the germline V gene. CDR3 length: 19 residues. The CDR3 loop reads CASSPYHATGGLQKDGYTF. The CDR3 DNA follows: TGTGCCAGCTCACCCTATCATGCGACAGGGGGCCTACAAAAGGATGGCTACACCTTC.

Turning to this clonotype: The junction and the germline gene differ at one end; a read error may be behind it. The J gene is TRBJ1-2, the V gene TRBV19; the match to TRBD1 covers 7 bases. Germline CDR1 reads LNHDA; CDR2 reads SQIVND (reference sequence). This CDR3 has 17 residues. The CDR3 region is CDSSIDRGEGADYGYTF. CDR3 in DNA: TGTGACAGTAGTATAGATCGCGGCGAGGGGGCGGATTATGGCTACACCTTC.

The gene calls are TRBV25-1 and TRBJ2-7, with D unclear. The CDR3 spans 14 residues. Per the germline V gene, CDR1 is MGHDK and CDR2 is SYGVNS. V was cut by 4 bases and J by 6 bases, with 16 bases left in between. This CDR3 is CASSALSSAREQYF. The CDR3 DNA follows: TGTGCCAGCAGTGCACTAAGCTCTGCCCGCGAGCAGTACTTC.

This chain uses TRBV6-2 or TRBV6-3 with TRBJ2-5; no definite D call. The CDR3 is 12 residues long. Germline CDR1 reads MNHEY; CDR2 reads SVGEGT. Trimming took 8 bases from V and 2 from J, leaving 9 bases between them. The CDR3 here is CASWLVQETQYF. The CDR3 DNA sequence: TGTGCCAGCTGGCTAGTTCAAGAGACCCAGTACTTC.

The chain is built from TRBV6-1 and TRBJ2-7; D is unresolved. This CDR3 region has 14 residues. V gave up 7 bases and J gave up 3 bases, with 16 bases separating them. Germline CDR1 and CDR2: MNHNS and SASEGT. Here the CDR3 DNA reads TGTGCCAGCACCCAAAGGCGGAATCGCTACGAGCAGTACTTC. Protein sequence: CASTQRRNRYEQYF.

J is TRBJ1-2 and V is TRBV5-1, with 7 bases fitting TRBD1. The CDR3 sequence is 12 residues long. Losses at the gene ends were 4 bases for V and 5 bases for J; bases not matched to a gene: 2. Germline loops: CDR1 SGHRS, CDR2 YFSETQ. CDR3 sequence: CASSQGQYGYTF. The CDR3 DNA follows: TGCGCCAGCAGCCAGGGACAGTATGGCTACACCTTC. Full variable domain (remainder filled in from reference TRBV5-1 and TRBJ1-2): KAGVTQTPRYLIKTRGQQVTLSCSPISGHRSVSWYQQTPGQGLQFLFEYFSETQRNKGNFPGRFSGRQFSNSRSEMNVSTLELGDSALYLCASSQGQYGYTFGSGTRLTVV.